This T cell receptor (beta chain) came from a study of a mutant IDH1 vaccine in newly diagnosed glioma (dated by TCRdb to about 2021). Regarding the study in general: The roughly 33 treated patients were about 60% male and about 40% female, with a mean age of approximately 38 years. For exploratory analyses, longitudinal TCRB deep sequencing was carried out in about 26 treated patients wherever samples were available. Prior to enrollment, standard therapy consisting of radiotherapy alone, temozolomide alone, or radiochemotherapy with temozolomide had been administered to patients, with the combination being received by most patients. Peripheral blood was drawn at six visits: V03 (baseline), V05, V07, V10, V12 and V13. Points the paper makes about the study in general: Vaccine-induced immune responses across multiple MHC alleles were detected in about 93% of patients. The authors noted that analyses of patient blood samples could not be reproduced because of sample limitations. Pseudoprogression appeared unrelated to alterations in the top peripheral T cell clonotypes detected by TCRB sequencing. Selection of PBMC samples for TCRB deep sequencing was based on availability.

This specimen's time point label, interpreted: baseline, week 1 (first vaccination visit). The meaning of the sample's treatment or condition label: pre-vaccination baseline after standard-of-care therapy. Donors had newly diagnosed WHO grade 3 or 4 IDH1-mutant astrocytomas with loss of nuclear ATRX. The samples were drawn from NOA16, a multicentre, single-arm, open-label phase I trial in Germany that tested a mutant IDH1 peptide vaccine in humans for the first time. For immunogenicity testing, the blood drawn at visit V03 was used as the baseline sample. Genomic DNA for TCRB sequencing was extracted from EDTA blood using the DNeasy Blood and Tissue Kit. Based on the germline V gene (reference sequence), the CDR1 and CDR2 sequences are LNHDA and SQIVND. V is clipped by 4 bases and J by 5 bases, and the sequence between their germline boundaries is 14 bases long. From the cysteine through the phenylalanine, the CDR3 covers 14 amino acids. Kept here is only the CDR3 DNA, which spans 42 bases and is read in frame from base 1.

Receptors were amplified or captured by the immunoSEQ multiplex PCR assay. Rearranged TCR beta chain sequences were amplified using the hsTCRB Kit according to the manufacturer's protocol. Sequencing of TCRB libraries was carried out on an Illumina MiSeq. As for the original processing: The kit vendor's proprietary platform handled demultiplexing, trimming and gene mapping. Not all clones reach the TCRdb copy of this immuneACCESS table, which keeps in-frame sequences only. Checked studies attribute under half of the gap to unresolved V genes and leave the rest unexplained. V and J calls and clone size are given by that table; D and trimming were obtained from the DNA. The sample yields about 34,000 clones; 60% to 85% were counted once. The top ten hold about 9.4% of the sample. On this clone: This clone's antigen is unknown. Base qualities were left out, and no much larger clone turns up one base away.

This sample comprised peripheral blood mononuclear cells (PBMCs), obtained from a glioma patient treated with radiotherapy, temozolomide or both. The receptor was isolated from a man aged 45-60 years with glioma. Some clones in this sample may be carry-over from other donors' samples. This receptor chain uses TRBV19 and TRBJ1-2; matching of 5 bases hints at TRBD1 as the D gene. The CDR3 region has the sequence CASSTAGTAYGYTF. In nucleotides, the sequence is TGTGCCAGTAGTACCGCCGGGACTGCTTATGGCTACACCTTC.